This T cell receptor beta chain was captured in a study of a mutant IDH1 vaccine in newly diagnosed glioma. On the study more broadly: Patients under treatment included approximately 60% males and around 38% females and had a mean age of around 37 years.

The table came from immunoSEQ multiplex PCR; TCRdb's copy has only in-frame clones and leaves some out. The sample holds fewer than 85,000 clones, roughly four fifths seen once. The trim removed 6 bases at V and 9 bases at J, leaving 10 bases unmatched. The CDR3 is 15 amino acids. From germline, CDR1 is MDHEN and CDR2 SYDVKM. As to time point: week 47, end of study. Each vaccine dose was 300 ug of mutant IDH1 20-mer peptide, with topical imiquimod. A note on this clone: Its antigen is undetermined.

This rearrangement joins TRBV28 to TRBJ2-1; the match to TRBD2 covers 11 bases. The specimen comprised PBMCs, sampled from a glioma patient whose treatment included an IDH1 peptide vaccine. The sequence derives from a man aged 35 to 55 with glioma. CDR3 in amino acids: CASRLAGGPKGEQFF. Here the CDR3 DNA reads TGTGCCAGCAGGTTAGCGGGAGGGCCTAAGGGTGAGCAGTTCTTC. The whole variable domain, filled in from reference TRBV28 and TRBJ2-1, reads DVKVTQSSRYLVKRTGEKVFLECVQDMDHENMFWYRQDPGLGLRLIYFSYDVKMKEKGDIPEGYSVSREKKERFSLILESASTNQTSMYLCASRLAGGPKGEQFFGPGTRLTVL.